This is a list of T cell receptor beta chains from one sample in a study of blood T cell repertoires in COVID-19. The repertoire was sequenced with immunoSEQ multiplex PCR; TCRdb's copy has only in-frame clones and lacks some. Here the sample spans around 240,000 clones, around 88% being singletons. The sample consisted of peripheral blood. The receptor set was obtained from a woman between 25 and 40 years old who had recovered from COVID-19. The conserved cysteine and the conserved F or W are not part of the CDR3 here. Some rows mark clone size as missing; the rest say once, few, many or name a class of expanded clone.

-,TRBJ2-3,TRBV15,ATSKRGAADTQY
-,TRBJ1-6,TRBV2,ASSFRRVKDNSPLH
-,TRBJ2-5,TRBV5-1,ASSLGQLQETQY
-,TRBJ2-3,TRBV2,ASSTLLTSSASTDTQY
few,TRBJ2-7,TRBV23-1,ASRDRVSYEQY
-,TRBJ2-1,TRBV7-9,ASSFRDRGPREQF
-,TRBJ2-3,TRBV29-1,SGRSVGPDTQY
-,TRBJ1-1,TRBV11-2,ASSPGRQGRGEAF
few,TRBJ2-7,TRBV19,ASSMGQFSYEQY
once,TRBJ1-6,TRBV10-3,AISGAGGARNSPLH
-,TRBJ1-6,TRBV7-9,ASSSRGQGARSPLH
-,TRBJ2-7,TRBV12-3/TRBV12-4,ASSLQGWNEQY
-,TRBJ1-1,TRBV10-2,ASTRSEEAF
-,TRBJ2-1,TRBV5-1,ASSFRWGGSYNEQF
-,TRBJ1-1,TRBV9,ASSPRDTEAF
once,TRBJ2-1,TRBV7-9,ASSLIFSGSSYNEQF
-,TRBJ2-3,TRBV5-6,ASSFRDNSRTDTQY
-,TRBJ2-7,TRBV2,ASTPGRLAYEQY
few,TRBJ1-2,TRBV18,ASSPTRDANYGYT
once,TRBJ2-7,TRBV6-5,ASTSQASGEQY
few,TRBJ1-4,TRBV19,ASSHRGRDEKLF
-,TRBJ2-2,TRBV6-5,ASSYLPTRAGELF
-,TRBJ1-5,TRBV19,ASSIQSRGGERQPQH
-,TRBJ1-2,TRBV30,AWSVGLQKGVSGYT
-,TRBJ2-3,TRBV5-1,ASSLSFVLAGTDTQY
-,TRBJ2-5,TRBV10-2,ASKTGQMEWETQY
few,TRBJ1-6,TRBV28,ASSLLGGQGQNSPLH
once,TRBJ1-2,TRBV19,ASSKKGGHYGYT
-,TRBJ1-2,TRBV10-3,AISAGVVRGGNGYT
-,TRBJ1-1,TRBV12-3/TRBV12-4,ASSWGVNTEAF
-,TRBJ2-2,TRBV6-6,ASNGLASPGELF
-,TRBJ2-7,TRBV11-2,ASSTNYEQY
-,TRBJ2-5,TRBV18,ASSRGQEETQY
-,TRBJ2-3,TRBV11-1,ASSLPGAGWTDTQY
-,TRBJ1-6,TRBV27,ASQRSGTERNSPLH
-,TRBJ2-5,TRBV9,ASSVLHTSQETQY
-,TRBJ2-3,TRBV7-6,ASSLAVGGLATDTQY
-,TRBJ1-2,TRBV11-2,ASSPGPPVSRGYT
-,TRBJ1-5,TRBV7-2,ASSILQANQPQH
-,TRBJ1-1,TRBV25-1,ASSESWQNTEAF
-,TRBJ2-3,TRBV19,ASSMYPLADTQY
-,TRBJ2-1,TRBV5-4,ASSLARTYNEQF
-,TRBJ2-7,TRBV29-1,SVGGDRAYEQY
-,TRBJ2-3,TRBV7-9,ASSLRGFTDTQY
-,TRBJ2-1,TRBV7-3,ASSFTGGDEQF
-,TRBJ2-1,TRBV19,ASSIVSGGAYEQF
-,TRBJ1-6,TRBV2,ASSARGLLNSPLH
-,TRBJ2-4,TRBV2,ASSTTSGEVIQY
-,TRBJ1-4,TRBV7-2,ASRGGWTNEKLF
-,TRBJ2-4,TRBV29-1,SVAPTGVAKNIQY